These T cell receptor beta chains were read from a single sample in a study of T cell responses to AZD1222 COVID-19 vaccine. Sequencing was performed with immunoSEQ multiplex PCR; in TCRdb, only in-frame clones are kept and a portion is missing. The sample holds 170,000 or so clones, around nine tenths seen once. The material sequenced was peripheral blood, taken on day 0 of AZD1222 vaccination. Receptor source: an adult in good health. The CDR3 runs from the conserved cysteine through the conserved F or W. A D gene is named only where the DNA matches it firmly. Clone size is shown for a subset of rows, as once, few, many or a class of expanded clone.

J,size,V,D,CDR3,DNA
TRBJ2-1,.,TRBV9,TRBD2,CASSVLAGGPDEQFF,TGTGCCAGCAGCGTGCTAGCGGGGGGGCCAGATGAGCAGTTCTTC
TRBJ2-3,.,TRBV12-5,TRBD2,CASGLGLAGSTDTQYF,TGTGCTAGTGGTTTGGGGCTAGCGGGGAGCACAGATACGCAGTATTTT
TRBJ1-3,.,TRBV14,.,CASSQDLSGNTIYF,TGTGCCAGCAGCCAAGACTTAAGCGGAAACACCATATATTTT
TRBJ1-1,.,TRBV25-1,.,CASSVGYWKNTEAFF,TGTGCCAGCAGTGTAGGATATTGGAAGAACACTGAAGCTTTCTTT
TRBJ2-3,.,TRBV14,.,CASSPWDGPRQTQYF,TGTGCCAGCAGCCCCTGGGACGGCCCACGGCAAACGCAGTATTTT
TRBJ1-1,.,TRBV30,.,CAWSRVTEAFF,TGTGCCTGGAGTCGGGTCACTGAAGCTTTCTTT
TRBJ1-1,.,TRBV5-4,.,CASSLAGITEAFF,TGTGCCAGCAGCTTGGCGGGGATCACTGAAGCTTTCTTT
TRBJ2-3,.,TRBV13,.,CASSLTNTQYF,TGTGCCAGCAGCTTAACGAATACGCAGTATTTT
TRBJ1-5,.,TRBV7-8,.,CASSLTDRPNQPQHF,TGTGCCAGCAGCTTAACCGACAGGCCCAATCAGCCCCAGCATTTT
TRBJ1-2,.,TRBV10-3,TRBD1,CAQDRGNYGYTF,TGTGCCCAGGACAGGGGTAACTATGGCTACACCTTC
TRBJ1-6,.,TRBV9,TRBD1,CASSAGDRSNSPLHF,TGTGCCAGCAGCGCCGGGGACAGGTCCAATTCACCCCTCCACTTT
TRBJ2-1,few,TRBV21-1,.,CASSKVLYGEFREQFF,TGTGCCAGCAGCAAAGTGCTATACGGGGAATTCAGGGAGCAGTTCTTC
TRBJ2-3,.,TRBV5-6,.,CASSLTEGPKQYF,TGTGCCAGCAGCTTGACAGAGGGTCCGAAGCAGTATTTT
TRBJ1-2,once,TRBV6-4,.,CASSEAGTGYGYTF,TGTGCCAGCAGTGAAGCAGGGACCGGCTATGGCTACACCTTC
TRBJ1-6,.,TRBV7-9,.,CASSFRDSPLHF,TGTGCCAGCAGCTTTAGGGATTCACCCCTCCACTTT
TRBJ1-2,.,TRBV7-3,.,CASSSGQGYTF,TGTGCCAGCAGCTCAGGACAGGGCTACACCTTC
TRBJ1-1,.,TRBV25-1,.,CASSEKPGPGAFF,TGTGCCAGCAGTGAAAAACCGGGCCCGGGGGCTTTCTTT
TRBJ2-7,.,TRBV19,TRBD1,CATTGTGYGEQYF,TGTGCCACCACCGGGACAGGTTATGGCGAGCAGTACTTC
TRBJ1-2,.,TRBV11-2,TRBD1,CASSEQGINYGYTF,TGTGCCAGCAGTGAACAGGGGATTAACTATGGCTACACCTTC
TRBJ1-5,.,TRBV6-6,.,CASSLTEYSNQPQHF,TGTGCCAGCAGTTTAACAGAGTATAGCAATCAGCCCCAGCATTTT
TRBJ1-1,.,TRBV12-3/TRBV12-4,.,CASRNEDTEAFF,TGTGCCAGCCGAAATGAGGACACTGAAGCTTTCTTT
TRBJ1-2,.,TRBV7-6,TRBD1,CASSPYQQGVYGYTF,TGTGCCAGCAGCCCATACCAACAGGGGGTCTATGGCTACACCTTC
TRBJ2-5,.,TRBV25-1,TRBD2,CASSEGRGGRLETQYF,TGTGCCAGCAGTGAGGGGCGGGGGGGGCGGCTGGAGACCCAGTACTTC
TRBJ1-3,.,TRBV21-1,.,CASSKRMRTIGNTIYF,TGTGCCAGCAGCAAACGAATGCGGACTATTGGAAACACCATATATTTT
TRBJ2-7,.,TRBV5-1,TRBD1,CASSWTGQPTDEQYF,TGCGCCAGCAGCTGGACGGGACAGCCAACCGACGAGCAGTACTTC
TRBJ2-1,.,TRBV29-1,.,CSARGYHNEQFF,TGCAGCGCCAGGGGATACCACAATGAGCAGTTCTTC
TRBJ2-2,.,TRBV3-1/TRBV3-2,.,CASSQELAIGELFF,TGTGCCAGCAGCCAAGAGCTGGCAATCGGGGAGCTGTTTTTT
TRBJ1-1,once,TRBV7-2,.,CASSPRGVWGTEAFF,TGTGCCAGCAGCCCCCGGGGAGTATGGGGCACTGAAGCTTTCTTT
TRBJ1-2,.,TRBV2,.,CASREDGSYGYTF,TGTGCCAGCAGGGAAGACGGGTCCTATGGCTACACCTTC
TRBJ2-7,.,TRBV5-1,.,CASSPDLYEQYF,TGCGCCAGCAGCCCGGACCTATACGAGCAGTACTTC
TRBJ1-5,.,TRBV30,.,CAWSVTDSNQPQHF,TGTGCCTGGAGTGTGACGGATAGCAATCAGCCCCAGCATTTT
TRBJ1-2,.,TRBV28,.,CASSWRTAFFGYTF,.
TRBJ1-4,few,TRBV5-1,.,CASSLWSGGSTNEKLFF,TGCGCCAGCAGCTTGTGGTCAGGAGGTTCAACTAATGAAAAACTGTTTTTT
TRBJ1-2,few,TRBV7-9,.,CASSGSSVNYGYTF,TGTGCCAGCAGCGGTTCTTCAGTTAACTATGGCTACACCTTC
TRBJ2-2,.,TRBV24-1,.,CATSDSGGGGTGELFF,TGTGCCACCAGTGATTCGGGCGGAGGGGGCACCGGGGAGCTGTTTTTT
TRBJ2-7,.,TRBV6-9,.,CASHNPPTSYEQYF,TGTGCCAGCCACAACCCGCCCACCTCCTACGAGCAGTACTTC
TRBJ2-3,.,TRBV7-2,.,CASSFGTTDTQYF,TGTGCCAGCAGCTTCGGGACTACAGATACGCAGTATTTT
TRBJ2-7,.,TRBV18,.,CASSPVRTASSYEQYF,TGTGCCAGCTCACCAGTCCGGACAGCTAGCTCCTACGAGCAGTACTTC
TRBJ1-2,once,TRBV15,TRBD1,CATSRAGTDNYGYTF,TGTGCCACCAGCAGAGCCGGGACAGACAACTATGGCTACACCTTC
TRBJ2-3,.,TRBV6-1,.,CASSESPGEADTQYF,TGTGCCAGCAGTGAGTCCCCTGGCGAAGCAGATACGCAGTATTTT
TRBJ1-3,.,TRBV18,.,CASSLGNSGNTIYF,TGTGCCAGCTCACTTGGTAACTCTGGAAACACCATATATTTT
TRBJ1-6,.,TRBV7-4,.,CASSLNSEEHLMIAPLHF,TGTGCCAGCAGCTTAAATTCGGAGGAACACCTTATGATTGCACCCCTCCACTTT
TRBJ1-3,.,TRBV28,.,CASSFGPKRSTIYF,TGTGCCAGCAGTTTTGGACCCAAGAGGAGCACCATATATTTT